The entry below describes one TCR beta chain. V lost 6 bases, J lost 6 bases, and 4 bases stayed unmatched. Germline assignment: CDR1 KGHSH and CDR2 LQKENI. This CDR3 has 13 residues. These data are taken from a study of blood T cell repertoires in COVID-19. How the authors handled the data: For nucleated cells, counts were estimated from reference gene primer amplification. Sequencing used immunoSEQ multiplex PCR; TCRdb keeps in-frame clones, though not all of them. V and J calls and clone size are given by that table; D and trimming were obtained from the DNA. The table includes about 500,000 clones, 85% to 90% detected once. Seattle-derived patients entered the study during active infection and were followed longitudinally.

V and J are TRBV18 and TRBJ2-7; 11 bases agree with TRBD1. The clonotype originates from a woman in her forties or fifties with COVID-19, enrolled during active disease. Sequenced input: peripheral blood. The CDR3 bases are TGTGCCAGCTCCCGTGGGACAGGGGGCGAGCAGTACTTC. It codes for CASSRGTGGEQYF.